Listed below are T cell receptor beta chains from one sample, sequenced in a study of blood T cells in healthy people across ages. TCRdb analysed the 5' RACE reads with MiXCR anew, one entry per CDR3 protein. The repertoire holds 1.5 million to 2 million distinct CDR3 sequences, about 49% seen once, with 2% to 2.5% in the top ten. The material sequenced was blood. These receptors all stem from a woman aged 40 to 50 in good health. Each CDR3 is given with its conserved first and last residue. The D gene is left open where the match is weak. Rows may omit the clone size; those that give it use once, few, many or a size class.

clone_size	j_call	d_call	v_call	cdr3_nt	cdr3_aa
-	TRBJ2-4	TRBD1	TRBV14	TGTGCCAGCAGCCCCGGGACAGAACCCTTGGAGCAGTACTTC	CASSPGTEPLEQYF
-	TRBJ2-3	-	TRBV4-1	TGCGCCAGCAGCCAAGATGAGGAGGGACAGAGCACAGATACGCAGTATTTT	CASSQDEEGQSTDTQYF
-	TRBJ1-1	-	TRBV4-3	TGCGCCAGCAGCCTGCTTCCGCGTATGAACACTGAAGCTTTCTTT	CASSLLPRMNTEAFF
-	TRBJ2-7	-	TRBV24-1	TGTGCCACCCAGCAGGGTTCATCCTACGAGCAGTACTTC	CATQQGSSYEQYF
once	TRBJ2-7	-	TRBV7-2	TGTGCCAGCAGCTTACAGCCGAACTACGAGCAGTACTTC	CASSLQPNYEQYF
-	TRBJ2-2	-	TRBV4-1	TGCGCCAGCAGCCAAGAGGGAGTAACCGGGGAGCTGTTTTTT	CASSQEGVTGELFF
-	TRBJ2-7	TRBD1	TRBV28	TGTGCCAGCAGTTTAGCGGGACAGGGAAGCCCCTACGAGCAGTACTTC	CASSLAGQGSPYEQYF
-	TRBJ2-5	-	TRBV29-1	TGCAGCGCTAATGCGATGACAGCCGGACGTACAGAGACCCAGTACTTC	CSANAMTAGRTETQYF
-	TRBJ1-5	-	TRBV20-1	TGCAGTGCTAGGAGTCGGGGGCGGTCCCTTGAGCCCCAGCATTTT	CSARSRGRSLEPQHF
-	TRBJ1-2	TRBD1	TRBV9	TGTGCCAGCAGCACCCGCCTGACAGGGCACTATGGCTACACCTTC	CASSTRLTGHYGYTF
-	TRBJ2-1	TRBD2	TRBV7-2	TGTGCCAGCAGCACGCGACTAGCGGGGGTGGATGAGCAGTTCTTC	CASSTRLAGVDEQFF
-	TRBJ2-7	-	TRBV7-2	TGTGCCAGCAGCTTAGCGGGTGGGGGGGCCGTGAGGGAGCAGTACTTC	CASSLAGGGAVREQYF
-	TRBJ2-1	-	TRBV6-5	TGTGCCAGCAGTACCCGACAGCCCCAATACAATGAGCAGTTCTTC	CASSTRQPQYNEQFF
once	TRBJ2-7	TRBD1	TRBV6-5	TGTGCCAGCAGCCCAGACAGGGAACACGAGCAGTACTTC	CASSPDREHEQYF
-	TRBJ2-1	-	TRBV2	TGTGCCAGCACAGTGGGAGTCAACGGGCCCCACAATGAGCAGTTCTTC	CASTVGVNGPHNEQFF
-	TRBJ2-5	TRBD1	TRBV7-2	TGTGCCAGCAGCTTTTTCCGAGGGGGCGAGACCCAGTACTTC	CASSFFRGGETQYF
-	TRBJ2-5	TRBD2	TRBV6-5	TGTGCCAGCAGTAAAGGGACTAGCGGGGGCAATGAGCAGTACTTC	CASSKGTSGGNEQYF
-	TRBJ2-5	-	TRBV5-5	TGTGCCAGCAGCTTGGAGAAGGGCCCGGGTGAGCAGTACTTC	CASSLEKGPGEQYF
many	TRBJ2-1	TRBD2	TRBV7-2	TGTGCCAGCAGCCCACCGGGACTAGCGGGCAATGAGCAGTTCTTC	CASSPPGLAGNEQFF
few	TRBJ2-7	-	TRBV5-6	TGTGCCAGCAGCATCGGACTGGGAACCTACGAGCAGTACTTC	CASSIGLGTYEQYF
-	TRBJ2-5	TRBD2	TRBV5-1	TGCGCCAGCAGCTTGGGGTCTAGCGGTTCCCAAGAGACCCAGTACTTC	CASSLGSSGSQETQYF
-	TRBJ2-3	TRBD1	TRBV5-1	TGCGCCAGCAGCTTGCCTCCGGGACAGGGCCCCACAGATACGCAGTATTTT	CASSLPPGQGPTDTQYF
few	TRBJ2-5	TRBD2	TRBV20-1	TGCAGTGCTACCTTGCGGGGGACCCAAGAGACCCAGTACTTC	CSATLRGTQETQYF
once	TRBJ1-5	-	TRBV6-5	TGTGCCAGCAGCTACGGCCCGTGGGACCCCCAGCATTTT	CASSYGPWDPQHF
-	TRBJ1-2	TRBD1	TRBV20-1	TGCAGTGCTAGAGACTTACAGGGGGCCCACAATGGCTACACCTTC	CSARDLQGAHNGYTF
-	TRBJ2-7	-	TRBV15	TGTGCCACCAGCAGAGCTCAGTCCTCCTACGAGCAGTACTTC	CATSRAQSSYEQYF
-	TRBJ2-1	-	TRBV5-1	TGCGCCAGCAGCTTGGTTGCCTCCCACTCGGACAATGAGCAGTTCTTC	CASSLVASHSDNEQFF
few	TRBJ2-1	-	TRBV6-2/TRBV6-3	TGTGCCAGCAGTTCCTCCCCCGACAGGTCGAATGAGCAGTTCTTC	CASSSSPDRSNEQFF
few	TRBJ1-2	TRBD1	TRBV25-1	TGTGCCAGCAAACAGGCGGGACAGGGTTCGGCCACCTTC	CASKQAGQGSATF